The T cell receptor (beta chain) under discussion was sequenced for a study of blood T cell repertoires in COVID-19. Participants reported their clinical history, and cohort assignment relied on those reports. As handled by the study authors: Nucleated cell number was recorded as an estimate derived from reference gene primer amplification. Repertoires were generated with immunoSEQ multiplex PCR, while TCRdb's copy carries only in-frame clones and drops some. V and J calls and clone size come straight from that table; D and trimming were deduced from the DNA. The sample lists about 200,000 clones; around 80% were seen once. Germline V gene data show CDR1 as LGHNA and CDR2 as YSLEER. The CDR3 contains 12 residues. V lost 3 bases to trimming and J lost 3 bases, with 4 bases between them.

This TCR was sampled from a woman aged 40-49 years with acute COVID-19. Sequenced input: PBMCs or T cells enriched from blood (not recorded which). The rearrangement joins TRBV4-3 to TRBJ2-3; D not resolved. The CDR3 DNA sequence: TGCGCCAGCAGCCACCAAACAGATACGCAGTATTTT. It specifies CASSHQTDTQYF.